Sequencing of this T cell receptor beta chain was carried out in a study of PD-1 blockade in classical Hodgkin lymphoma. All patients relapsed after autologous stem cell transplantation, and brentuximab vedotin exposure varied. Sequencing used immunoSEQ multiplex PCR; TCRdb keeps in-frame clones, though not all of them. In the table there are about 100,000 clones, around four fifths of which are singletons. Germline CDR1 is PRHDT and CDR2 is FYEKMQ (reference sequence). The CDR3 is 15 residues long. V lost 2 bases to trimming and J lost 5 bases; unmatched junction nucleotides: 6. V is TRBV13 and J is TRBJ2-7, with TRBD2 matching 10 bases. The source is a human donor with classical Hodgkin lymphoma. Sample: peripheral blood mononuclear cells (PBMCs), taken at baseline. The CDR3 DNA follows: TGTGCCAGCAGCTTACGCTCTAGCGGGAGTAACGAGCAGTACTTC. It codes for CASSLRSSGSNEQYF.